The entry below gives a single T cell receptor (beta chain) sequence along with its context. The target antigen is unknown. Drawn from each donor were about 9 milliliters of peripheral blood. This entry belongs to a study of blood T cells in healthy people across ages. The overall study: Per two T cells, about one barcoded beta molecule was captured through template switching.

PCR was performed a second time for roughly 6 to 12 cycles using a sample-barcoded 5' primer and a J-beta primer mix. A single record per CDR3 protein comes from TCRdb applying MiXCR to the 5' RACE reads. The sample holds 1,100,000 or so distinct CDR3 sequences, around 45% seen once. This CDR3 has 19 amino acids. Germline CDR1 is PRHDT and CDR2 is FYEKMQ (reference sequence). V lost 3 bases to trimming and J lost 4 bases, with 22 bases between them. Regarding the study as a whole: The percentage of naive T cells correlated strongly with TCR beta diversity. Aged donors had fewer naive CD4+ cells and lower diversity than long-lived donors.

The chain carries TRBV13 and TRBJ2-6, with a possible D match to TRBD1 (5 bases). The receptor's source is a woman aged 55-70 years in good health. The sample comprised blood. DNA of the CDR3: TGTGCCAGCAGCTTCACAGACCAACGTCCTGGGGCAGGGGCCAACGTCCTGACTTTC. Protein product: CASSFTDQRPGAGANVLTF.